A single T cell receptor (beta chain) is shown here with its context. Antigen unknown. TCRdb keeps only in-frame clones here, not all; method: immunoSEQ multiplex PCR. The sample consists of tens of thousands of clones, about 79% of them appearing once. The sample originates from a study of EBV T-cell therapy then PD-1 blockade in nasopharyngeal carcinoma. Stated treatment: AdE1-LMPpoly-expanded autologous EBV-specific T-cell therapy followed by anti-PD-1 nivolumab. In germline, CDR1 is WSHSY, CDR2 SAAADI. This CDR3 comprises 14 residues. Trimming shortened V by 0 bases and J by 2 bases, and 8 bases separated the two germline ends.

This specimen consisted of CD8+ T cells from blood, obtained at day -245 from a patient whose treatment included autologous EBV-specific T cells and nivolumab. The receptor was derived from a man aged 35-49 years with nasopharyngeal carcinoma. The genes are TRBV10-2 and TRBJ2-7; D unclear. The CDR3 spells CASSESVGAYEQYF. For the CDR3, the DNA is TGCGCCAGCAGTGAGTCGGTAGGAGCCTACGAGCAGTACTTC.